This T cell receptor beta chain was obtained from a study of T cell repertoires and HLA-DP antigens. Study-level background: A couple of male donors and one female donor spanned ages 18-to-29 through 60-to-69.

Average purity of the negatively selected CD4+ T cells was just under 98%. Untouched CD4+ T cells were bead-isolated from PBMC at around 98% purity. Primers targeted 54 TRBV and 13 TRBJ segments. Data came from immunoSEQ multiplex PCR; TCRdb stores just in-frame clones and leaves some out. The sample records approximately 90,000 clones, 86% being singletons. This clone has more than one count but fewer than ten. Antigen unknown. The CDR3 is 12 residues long. Germline V gene data show CDR1 as SQVTM and CDR2 as ANQGSEA. V was clipped by 7 bases and J by 8 bases, with 15 bases between them. This TCR derives from a man aged 50 to 60 in good health and CMV-seronegative. Sequenced material: CD4+ T cells from PBMCs. The V and J genes are TRBV29-1 and TRBJ1-5; D ambiguous. This chain's CDR3 is CSARQGREPQHF. The CDR3, as DNA: TGCAGCGCGCGACAAGGAAGAGAGCCCCAGCATTTT.